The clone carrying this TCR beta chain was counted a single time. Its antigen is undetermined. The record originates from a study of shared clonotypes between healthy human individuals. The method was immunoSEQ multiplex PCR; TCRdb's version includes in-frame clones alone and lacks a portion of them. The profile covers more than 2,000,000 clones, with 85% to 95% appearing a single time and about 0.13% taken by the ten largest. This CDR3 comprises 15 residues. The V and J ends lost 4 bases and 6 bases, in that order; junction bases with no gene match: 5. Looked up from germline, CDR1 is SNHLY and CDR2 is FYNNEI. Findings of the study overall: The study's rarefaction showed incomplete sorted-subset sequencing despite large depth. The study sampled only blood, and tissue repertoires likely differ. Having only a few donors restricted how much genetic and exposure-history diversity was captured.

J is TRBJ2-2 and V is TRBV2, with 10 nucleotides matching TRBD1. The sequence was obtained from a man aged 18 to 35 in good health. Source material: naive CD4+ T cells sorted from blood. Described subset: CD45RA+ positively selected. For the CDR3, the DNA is TGTGCCAGCAGTGCTGGACAGGGGGGTGCCGGGGAGCTGTTTTTT. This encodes CASSAGQGGAGELFF.